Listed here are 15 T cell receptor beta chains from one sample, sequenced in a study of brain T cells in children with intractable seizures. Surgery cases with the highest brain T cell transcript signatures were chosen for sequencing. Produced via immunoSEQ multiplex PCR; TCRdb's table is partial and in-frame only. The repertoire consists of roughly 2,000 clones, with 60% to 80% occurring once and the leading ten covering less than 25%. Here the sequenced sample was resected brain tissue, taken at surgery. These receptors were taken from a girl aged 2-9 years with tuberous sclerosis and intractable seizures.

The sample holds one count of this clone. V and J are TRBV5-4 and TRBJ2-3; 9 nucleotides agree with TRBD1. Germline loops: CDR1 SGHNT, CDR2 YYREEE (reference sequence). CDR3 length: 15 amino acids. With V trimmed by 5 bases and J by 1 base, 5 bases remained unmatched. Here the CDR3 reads CASSYRDRGTDTQYF. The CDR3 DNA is TGTGCCAGCAGTTACCGGGACAGGGGCACAGATACGCAGTATTTT.

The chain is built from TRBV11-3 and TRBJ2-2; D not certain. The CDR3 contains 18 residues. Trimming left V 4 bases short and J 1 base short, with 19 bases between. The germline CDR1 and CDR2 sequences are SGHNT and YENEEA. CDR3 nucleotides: TGTGCCAGCAGCTCTTCCGTGCTAGGGCGCGAGAACACCGGGGAGCTGTTTTTT. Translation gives CASSSSVLGRENTGELFF.

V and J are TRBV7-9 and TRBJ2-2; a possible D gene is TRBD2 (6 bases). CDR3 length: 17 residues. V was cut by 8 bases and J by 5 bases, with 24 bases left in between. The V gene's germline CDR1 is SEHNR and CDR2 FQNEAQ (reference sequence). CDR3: CASDFNLGGARTGELFF. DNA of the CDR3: TGTGCCAGCGACTTCAACCTCGGAGGGGCGCGTACCGGGGAGCTGTTTTTT. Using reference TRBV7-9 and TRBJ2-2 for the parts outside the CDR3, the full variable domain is DTGVSQNPRHKITKRGQNVTFRCDPISEHNRLYWYRQTLGQGPEFLTYFQNEAQLEKSRLLSDRFSAERPKGSFSTLEIQRTEQGDSAMYLCASDFNLGGARTGELFFGEGSRLTVL.

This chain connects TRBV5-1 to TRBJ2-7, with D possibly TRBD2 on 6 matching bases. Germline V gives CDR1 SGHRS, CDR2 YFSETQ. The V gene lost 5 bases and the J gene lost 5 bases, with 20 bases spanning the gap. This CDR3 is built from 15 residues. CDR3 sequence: CASSPTGLLMDEQYF. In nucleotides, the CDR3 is TGCGCCAGCAGTCCGACCGGACTACTCATGGACGAGCAGTACTTC.

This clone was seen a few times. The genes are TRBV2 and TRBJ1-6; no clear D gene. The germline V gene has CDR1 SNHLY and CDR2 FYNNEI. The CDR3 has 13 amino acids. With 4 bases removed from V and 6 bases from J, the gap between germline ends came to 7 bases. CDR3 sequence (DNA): TGTGCCAGCAGTGGCCAATTTAATTCACCCCTCCACTTT. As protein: CASSGQFNSPLHF.

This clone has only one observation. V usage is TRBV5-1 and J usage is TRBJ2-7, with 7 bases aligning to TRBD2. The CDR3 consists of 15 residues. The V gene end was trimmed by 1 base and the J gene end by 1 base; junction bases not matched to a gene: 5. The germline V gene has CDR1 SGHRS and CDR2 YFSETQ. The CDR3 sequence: CASSLLPSGSYEQYF. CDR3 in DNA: TGCGCCAGCAGCTTGTTACCTAGCGGTTCCTACGAGCAGTACTTC.

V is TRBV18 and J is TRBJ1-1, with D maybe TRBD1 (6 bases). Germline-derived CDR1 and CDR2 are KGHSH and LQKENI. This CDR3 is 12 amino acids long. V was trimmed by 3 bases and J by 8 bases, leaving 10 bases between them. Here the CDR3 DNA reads TGTGCCAGCTCACCTCTACAGGGAGAAGCTTTCTTT. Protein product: CASSPLQGEAFF.

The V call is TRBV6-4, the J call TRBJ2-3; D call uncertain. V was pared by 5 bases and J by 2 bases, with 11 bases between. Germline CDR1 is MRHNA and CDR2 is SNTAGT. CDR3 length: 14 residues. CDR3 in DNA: TGTGCCAGCAGTCCCGACGGATACACAGATACGCAGTATTTT. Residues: CASSPDGYTDTQYF.

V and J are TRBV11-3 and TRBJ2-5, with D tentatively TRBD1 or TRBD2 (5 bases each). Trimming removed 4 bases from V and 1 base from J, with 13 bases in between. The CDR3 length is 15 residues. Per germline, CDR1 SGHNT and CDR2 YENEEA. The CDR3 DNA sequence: TGTGCCAGCAGCTCCTCCAGTGGGACCCAAGAGACCCAGTACTTC. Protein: CASSSSSGTQETQYF. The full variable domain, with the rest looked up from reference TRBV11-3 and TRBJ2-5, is EAGVVQSPRYKIIEKKQPVAFWCNPISGHNTLYWYLQNLGQGPELLIRYENEEAVDDSQLPKDRFSAERLKGVDSTLKIQPAELGDSAVYLCASSSSSGTQETQYFGPGTRLLVL.

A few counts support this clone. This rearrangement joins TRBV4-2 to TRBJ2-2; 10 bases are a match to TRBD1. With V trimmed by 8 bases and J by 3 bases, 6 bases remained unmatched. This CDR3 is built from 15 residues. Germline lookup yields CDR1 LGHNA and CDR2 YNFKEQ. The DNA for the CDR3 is TGTGCCAGCTTAGAAGGACAGGGGGACACCGGGGAGCTGTTTTTT. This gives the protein CASLEGQGDTGELFF.

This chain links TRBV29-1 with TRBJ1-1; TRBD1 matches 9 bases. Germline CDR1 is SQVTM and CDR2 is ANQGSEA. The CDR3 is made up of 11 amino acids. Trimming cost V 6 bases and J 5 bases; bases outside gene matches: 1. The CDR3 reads CSVDRGTEAFF. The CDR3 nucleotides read TGCAGCGTGGACAGGGGAACTGAAGCTTTCTTT.

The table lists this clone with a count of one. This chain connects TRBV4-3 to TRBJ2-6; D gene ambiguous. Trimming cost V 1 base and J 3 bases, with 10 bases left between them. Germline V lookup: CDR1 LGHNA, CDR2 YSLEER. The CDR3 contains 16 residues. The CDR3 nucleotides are TGCGCCAGCAGCCAAGCGACGGTGGATGGGGCCAACGTCCTGACTTTC. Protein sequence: CASSQATVDGANVLTF.

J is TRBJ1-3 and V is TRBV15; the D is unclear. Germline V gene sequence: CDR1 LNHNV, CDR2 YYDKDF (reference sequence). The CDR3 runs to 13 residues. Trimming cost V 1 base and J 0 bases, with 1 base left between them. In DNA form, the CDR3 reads TGTGCCACCAGCAGAGGCTCTGGAAACACCATATATTTT. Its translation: CATSRGSGNTIYF.

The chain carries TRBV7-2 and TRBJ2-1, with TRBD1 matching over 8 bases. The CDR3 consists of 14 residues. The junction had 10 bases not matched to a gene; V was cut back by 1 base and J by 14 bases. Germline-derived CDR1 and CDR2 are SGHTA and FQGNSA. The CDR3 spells CASSLGYVQGAKFF. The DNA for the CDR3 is TGTGCCAGCAGCTTAGGATATGTCCAGGGGGCCAAGTTCTTC.

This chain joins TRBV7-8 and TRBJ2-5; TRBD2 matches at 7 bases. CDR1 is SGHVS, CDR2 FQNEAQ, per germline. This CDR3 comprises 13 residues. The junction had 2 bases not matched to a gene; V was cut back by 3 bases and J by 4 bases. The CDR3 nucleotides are TGTGCCAGCAGCTTCGGGGAGGGAGAGACCCAGTACTTC. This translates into CASSFGEGETQYF.